The rows below give T cell receptor beta chains drawn from one sample of a study of T cell responses to AZD1222 COVID-19 vaccine. The data were produced by immunoSEQ multiplex PCR, yet TCRdb's version contains in-frame clones alone and is incomplete. Among tens of thousands of clones listed, 87% were seen once. The material sequenced was peripheral blood, taken 28 days after the second AZD1222 dose. The receptor source for this set is an adult who received the AZD1222 COVID-19 vaccine. The CDR3 runs from the conserved cysteine through the conserved F or W. Fields, in order: clone size, V gene, D gene, J gene, CDR3 DNA, CDR3 protein. The D gene is left open where the match is weak. The size field is filled for only some rows; it gives once, few, many or a size class.

>-|TRBV2|-|TRBJ1-2
TGTGCCAGCGTCTCAGGGGCGTTTGGCTACACCTTC
CASVSGAFGYTF
>-|TRBV15|-|TRBJ2-2
TGTGCCACCAGCAGAGACAGGGTACGGAACGGGGAGCTGTTTTTT
CATSRDRVRNGELFF
>once|TRBV28|-|TRBJ1-4
TGTGCCAGCAGTTTATGGGAAGGGACCGCAACTAATGAAAAACTGTTTTTT
CASSLWEGTATNEKLFF
>-|TRBV6-5|-|TRBJ1-2
TGTGCCAGCAGTTCTGGAGCTAGTGGCTACACCTTC
CASSSGASGYTF
>-|TRBV7-6|TRBD1|TRBJ1-1
TGTGCCAGCAGCTTATCGACAGGGACTGAAGCTTTCTTT
CASSLSTGTEAFF
>-|TRBV6-5|TRBD1|TRBJ2-5
TGTGCCAGCAGTTATCAGGGGGCGGGGGAGACCCAGTACTTC
CASSYQGAGETQYF
>-|TRBV25-1|-|TRBJ2-5
TGTGCCAGCAGTAGGACAACTGAGACCCAGTACTTC
CASSRTTETQYF
>once|TRBV3-1/TRBV3-2|-|TRBJ2-5
TGTGCCAGCAGCCAACGGGTAGCGGAGACCCAGTACTTC
CASSQRVAETQYF
>-|TRBV5-1|-|TRBJ1-1
TGCGCCAGCAGCTTGGTGTTGGACAGTGAAGCTTTCTTT
CASSLVLDSEAFF
>-|TRBV10-3|TRBD2|TRBJ2-3
TGTGCCATCAGTGTGGGACTAGCTCTAGATACGCAGTATTTT
CAISVGLALDTQYF
>-|TRBV2|-|TRBJ2-3
TGTGCCAGCAAAACTGGGGGACTTTTAGATACGCAGTATTTT
CASKTGGLLDTQYF
>-|TRBV5-4|TRBD1|TRBJ1-1
TGTGCCAGCAGCCACGACAGGGACAGGCCCACTGAAGCTTTCTTT
CASSHDRDRPTEAFF
>few|TRBV7-3|TRBD1|TRBJ1-1
TGTGCCAGCAGCTCCGGGACAGGGAACACTGAAGCTTTCTTT
CASSSGTGNTEAFF
>-|TRBV5-1|-|TRBJ2-7
TGCGCCAGCAGCTTGGGCGACAGTGTGTACGAGCAGTACTTC
CASSLGDSVYEQYF
>-|TRBV3-1/TRBV3-2|-|TRBJ1-2
TGTGCCAGCAGCCAAGTGGCACAGAACCGCTACACCTTC
CASSQVAQNRYTF
>-|TRBV10-3|-|TRBJ1-1
TGTGCCATCAGCGAGAACCGGCCGCCGAACACTGAAGCTTTCTTT
CAISENRPPNTEAFF
>-|TRBV14|TRBD2|TRBJ2-2
TGTGCCAGCAGCCGCCTGGGCGGGGGGACCAACACCGGGGAGCTGTTTTTT
CASSRLGGGTNTGELFF
>-|TRBV27|-|TRBJ2-1
TGTGCCAGCAGGTGGAGCCTCGGACCCTACAATGAGCAGTTCTTC
CASRWSLGPYNEQFF
>-|TRBV24-1|-|TRBJ2-7
TGTGCCACCGGGGACTCAGGATACGAGCAGTACTTC
CATGDSGYEQYF
>-|TRBV10-3|-|TRBJ2-3
TGTGCCATCAGTGAGTCAGGGAGCACAGATACGCAGTATTTT
CAISESGSTDTQYF
>-|TRBV4-2|-|TRBJ2-1
TGTGCCACCTCCGGGACTGCGGACAATGAGCAGTTCTTC
CATSGTADNEQFF
>-|TRBV7-2|-|TRBJ1-4
TGTGCCAGCAGCCCTAAGCAGTCAACTAATGAAAAACTGTTTTTT
CASSPKQSTNEKLFF
>-|TRBV18|-|TRBJ1-1
TGTGCCAGCTCACCAAGTGTCAGACTGAACACTGAAGCTTTCTTT
CASSPSVRLNTEAFF
>once|TRBV28|-|TRBJ1-6
TGTGCCAGCACGCCAACGAAAGCTTATAATTCACCCCTCCACTTT
CASTPTKAYNSPLHF
>-|TRBV27|TRBD1|TRBJ1-5
TGTGCCAGCAGTTTTCAGGGGGCTAGCAATCAGCCCCAGCATTTT
CASSFQGASNQPQHF
>-|TRBV7-3|-|TRBJ1-6
TGTGCCAGCAGCCCTGGGGCCCCTAATTCACCCCTCCACTTT
CASSPGAPNSPLHF
>-|TRBV5-8|-|TRBJ1-3
TGTGCCAGCAGCTTTTCCGGGACACAGACTGGAAACACCATATATTTT
CASSFSGTQTGNTIYF
>-|TRBV19|-|TRBJ1-2
TGTGCCAGTAGTATCTCGGATGGCTACACCTTC
CASSISDGYTF
>-|TRBV30|-|TRBJ1-1
TGTGCCTGGAGTGTATCAGGGGAAGCTTTCTTT
CAWSVSGEAFF
>-|TRBV5-1|-|TRBJ2-6
TGCGCCAGCAGCTTGGATCGGGCTGGGGCCAACGTCCTGACTTTC
CASSLDRAGANVLTF